This paragraph reports one TCR beta chain. One end of the junction varies from germline; a read error may be responsible. From blood CD8+ and CD4+ T cells, the TCR beta chain was sequenced. This entry comes from a study of CD8 T cells in Susac syndrome. The RNA, roughly 0.45 to 1 ug, was put through reverse transcription using random hexamers. Each CDR3 protein is one row after TCRdb ran MiXCR on the immunoSEQ multiplex PCR reads. The sample includes 200,000 or so distinct CDR3 sequences, roughly 95% seen only once; the top ten take roughly 0.094%. The CDR3 totals 14 residues. The sample consisted of CD4+ T cells from PBMCs. The chain combines TRBV12-3 or TRBV12-4 with TRBJ1-1; 7 bases are a match to TRBD1. The TCR was taken from a human donor with multiple sclerosis. Here the CDR3 reads CASRASGGFAEAFF. CDR3 in DNA: TGTGCCAGCAGGGCCTCAGGGGGGTTCGCTGAAGCCTTCTTT.